Presented here are 26 T cell receptor beta chains from one specimen sequenced in a study of blood T cell repertoires in COVID-19. Using immunoSEQ multiplex PCR, the repertoire was profiled, and TCRdb retains in-frame clones only, with some absent. The sample records about 320,000 clones, roughly 85% being singletons. Sequencing input: PBMCs or T cells enriched from blood (not recorded which). The source of these receptors is a woman younger than 45 who had been exposed to COVID-19.

This chain uses TRBV30 with TRBJ1-1; possible D gene TRBD1, 6 bases. CDR3 length: 12 amino acids. Germline V gene data show CDR1 as GTSNPN and CDR2 as SVGIG (reference sequence). V was shortened by 8 bases and J by 5 bases, with 15 bases between the two germline ends. Here the CDR3 DNA reads TGTGCCGGAAGGGGGGGTTGGACTGAAGCTTTCTTT. Amino acid sequence: CAGRGGWTEAFF.

V gene TRBV19 combines with J gene TRBJ2-3, with D tentatively TRBD2 (5 bases). The CDR3 has 13 amino acids. The V gene lost 7 bases and the J gene lost 8 bases, with 16 bases spanning the gap. CDR1 and CDR2 (germline): LNHDA, SQIVND (reference sequence). CDR3 DNA sequence: TGTGCCAGTACAACCCGGATAGGAGGTACGCAGTATTTT. Encoded protein: CASTTRIGGTQYF.

This clone was observed a single time. The chain has TRBV14 and TRBJ2-3, with no clear D. The CDR3 totals 18 residues. The germline V and J ends were trimmed by 0 bases and 0 bases, with 16 bases remaining between them. CDR1 is SGHDN and CDR2 is FVKESK in the germline V gene. CDR3: CASSQDLGRSTSTDTQYF. The CDR3 coding sequence is TGTGCCAGCAGCCAAGATCTCGGCAGGTCCACAAGCACAGATACGCAGTATTTT.

The chain couples TRBV27 to TRBJ1-6, with D possibly TRBD1 on 6 matching bases. The CDR3 length is 17 residues. The germline CDR1 and CDR2 sequences are MNHEY and SMNVEV (reference sequence). Trimming pared 6 bases from V and 0 bases from J, leaving 15 bases between. DNA of the CDR3: TGTGCCAGCAGACCCTCACAGGGAAGCTCCTATAATTCACCCCTCCACTTT. Translated: CASRPSQGSSYNSPLHF.

The J gene is TRBJ1-2, the V gene TRBV19; D remains ambiguous. Between the trimmed V and J ends, which lost 7 bases and 7 bases, there was a span of 16 bases. The CDR3 is 13 amino acids. The germline gives CDR1 LNHDA, CDR2 SQIVND (reference sequence). This CDR3 is CASITRGQAGYTF. CDR3 bases: TGTGCCAGTATTACCCGGGGTCAGGCTGGCTACACCTTC.

The gene calls are TRBV28 and TRBJ1-1; D gene unclear. This CDR3 has 14 amino acids. Germline CDR1 reads MDHEN; CDR2 reads SYDVKM. V was cut by 5 bases and J by 0 bases, with 10 bases left in between. The CDR3 is CASSPSLLNTEAFF. CDR3 DNA sequence: TGTGCCAGCAGTCCTTCTCTCTTGAACACTGAAGCTTTCTTT.

The chain couples TRBV11-2 to TRBJ2-3, with 7 bases aligning to TRBD1. V shed 2 bases and J 2 bases; nucleotides not matched to a gene: 10. Looked up from germline, CDR1 is SGHAT and CDR2 is FQNNGV. The CDR3 is 17 residues long. CDR3 DNA sequence: TGTGCCAGCAGCTTAAAGCTTGAGGACAGGCTCACAGATACGCAGTATTTT. This gives the protein CASSLKLEDRLTDTQYF.

The V call is TRBV11-2, the J call TRBJ1-5; D unclear. Trimming removed 5 bases from V and 6 bases from J, with 11 bases in between. The CDR3 extends over 13 amino acids. The V gene's germline CDR1 is SGHAT and CDR2 FQNNGV. The DNA of the CDR3 is TGTGCCAGCAGCCCGCCCGTGCGTCAGCCCCAGCATTTT. Translating gives CASSPPVRQPQHF.

The gene calls are TRBV14 and TRBJ2-5; D is uncertain. V dropped 0 bases and J dropped 1 base, with 12 bases sitting between them. CDR1 and CDR2 (germline): SGHDN, FVKESK. The CDR3 loop spans 16 amino acids. The CDR3 DNA is TGTGCCAGCAGCCAAGATATAGCTTCCCTCCAAGAGACCCAGTACTTC. This sequence encodes CASSQDIASLQETQYF.

DNA for the CDR3: TGCGCCAGCAGCCAAGATCCTAGGACAGGGAGCTATGGCTACACCTTC. Translated: CASSQDPRTGSYGYTF. J is TRBJ1-2 and V is TRBV4-3; 8 bases are shared with TRBD1. The CDR3 is 16 amino acids. V shed 0 bases and J 4 bases; nucleotides not matched to a gene: 7. Germline CDR1 reads LGHNA; CDR2 reads YSLEER.

The chain recombines TRBV7-9 with TRBJ1-4; 9 bases agree with TRBD1. Germline values: CDR1 SEHNR, CDR2 FQNEAQ (reference sequence). This CDR3 region has 13 residues. The J segment lost 8 bases and the V segment lost 6 bases, leaving 4 bases of the junction unmatched. The chain's CDR3 is CASSRTGVEKLFF. The CDR3 DNA is TGTGCCAGCAGTCGGACAGGGGTAGAAAAACTGTTTTTT.

The V call is TRBV19, the J call TRBJ1-2; D is uncertain. This CDR3 has 13 residues. V lost 5 bases and J 8 bases, leaving 15 bases between the germline ends. Germline values: CDR1 LNHDA, CDR2 SQIVND (reference sequence). This CDR3 reads CASSLKGVGGYTF. In nucleotides, the CDR3 is TGTGCCAGTAGTCTAAAAGGCGTCGGGGGCTACACCTTC.

This clone was recorded at least ten times. The rearrangement uses TRBV7-9 and TRBJ1-4; 7 nucleotides align to TRBD1. CDR3 length equals 15 residues. V lost 2 bases, J lost 8 bases, and 8 bases stayed unmatched. The germline V gene encodes CDR1 SEHNR and CDR2 FQNEAQ (reference sequence). The DNA for the CDR3 is TGTGCCAGCAGCTTACCGCGTCAGGGGGGAGAAAAACTGTTTTTT. This gives the protein CASSLPRQGGEKLFF.

CDR3 residues: CASSLGGRAYDTQYF. The CDR3 coding sequence is TGTGCCAGCAGCTTAGGCGGGAGGGCCTACGATACGCAGTATTTT. This sequence joins TRBV7-9 and TRBJ2-3; 9 bases map to TRBD2. The V gene end was trimmed by 1 base and the J gene end by 6 bases; junction bases not matched to a gene: 5. Germline CDR1 is SEHNR and CDR2 is FQNEAQ (reference sequence). This CDR3 region has 15 residues.

The chain uses TRBV10-3 and TRBJ2-7; 9 nucleotides match TRBD1. This CDR3 is built from 13 residues. Germline trimming cut 10 bases from V and 0 bases from J; bases unmatched to any gene: 4. Per the germline V gene, CDR1 is ENHRY and CDR2 is SYGVKD. CDR3 in DNA: TGTGCCACCCAGGGACAGGGCTCCTACGAGCAGTACTTC. Translation gives CATQGQGSYEQYF.

This chain connects TRBV2 to TRBJ1-2, with TRBD1 matching over 8 bases. Germline V gives CDR1 SNHLY, CDR2 FYNNEI. CDR3 length: 14 residues. V lost 6 bases to trimming and J lost 7 bases; unmatched junction nucleotides: 10. CDR3 amino acids: CASRSGGGVSGYTF. In nucleotides, the CDR3 is TGTGCCAGCAGGTCAGGGGGCGGAGTCTCTGGCTACACCTTC.

The rearrangement links TRBV25-1 to TRBJ1-5; D perhaps matches TRBD1 (5 bases). V lost 6 bases, J lost 5 bases, and 14 bases lay in between. The germline gives CDR1 MGHDK, CDR2 SYGVNS. The CDR3 length is 14 residues. The CDR3 loop reads CASRLTGYDQPQHF. The CDR3 DNA follows: TGTGCCAGCAGGCTAACAGGATATGATCAGCCCCAGCATTTT.

The chain recombines TRBV5-4 with TRBJ2-2; no definite D call. The V end was cut by 0 bases, the J end by 1 base, with 7 bases between. The CDR3 consists of 15 residues. Germline CDR1 is SGHNT and CDR2 is YYREEE (reference sequence). This CDR3 is CASSLAPVNTGELFF. In DNA, the CDR3 is TGTGCCAGCAGCTTGGCCCCAGTGAACACCGGGGAGCTGTTTTTT. Supplemented by reference TRBV5-4 and TRBJ2-2, the full variable domain reads ETGVTQSPTHLIKTRGQQVTLRCSSQSGHNTVSWYQQALGQGPQFIFQYYREEENGRGNFPPRFSGLQFPNYSSELNVNALELDDSALYLCASSLAPVNTGELFFGEGSRLTVL.

The chain combines TRBV19 with TRBJ1-3; 7 bases align to TRBD1. CDR3 length: 14 amino acids. V shed 7 bases and J 1 base; nucleotides not matched to a gene: 4. The germline gives CDR1 LNHDA, CDR2 SQIVND (reference sequence). The CDR3 is CASTQTGSGNTIYF. Here the CDR3 DNA reads TGTGCCAGTACTCAGACAGGGTCTGGAAACACCATATATTTT.

The chain couples TRBV28 to TRBJ2-1; D is possibly TRBD2 (5 bases). Per the germline V gene, CDR1 is MDHEN and CDR2 is SYDVKM. Trimming stripped 2 bases from V and 9 bases from J, with 17 bases between. The CDR3 loop spans 15 amino acids. CDR3: CASSLGKRTQLEQFF. The CDR3 DNA sequence: TGTGCCAGCAGTTTAGGTAAACGGACTCAGCTTGAGCAGTTCTTC.

The V gene is TRBV6-5, the J gene TRBJ1-2; D is possibly TRBD1 (5 bases). In germline, CDR1 is MNHEY, CDR2 SVGAGI. The CDR3 spans 13 residues. V was clipped by 2 bases and J by 7 bases, with 11 bases between them. DNA for the CDR3: TGTGCCAGCAGTTACAGCCAGGGAAGTGGCTACACCTTC. Translated, it gives CASSYSQGSGYTF.

This chain connects TRBV7-2 to TRBJ2-5; D is perhaps TRBD1 (6 bases). Per the germline V gene, CDR1 is SGHTA and CDR2 is FQGNSA. The CDR3 has 13 residues. With 5 bases removed from V and 9 bases from J, the gap between germline ends came to 16 bases. The DNA for the CDR3 is TGTGCCAGCAGCGAGACAGGCGAGGGGGCCCAGTACTTC. This codes for CASSETGEGAQYF. The full variable domain, in which reference TRBV7-2 and TRBJ2-5 provide the parts outside the CDR3, is GAGVSQSPSNKVTEKGKDVELRCDPISGHTALYWYRQSLGQGLEFLIYFQGNSAPDKSGLPSDRFSAERTGGSVSTLTIQRTQQEDSAVYLCASSETGEGAQYFGPGTRLLVL.

The chain links TRBV23-1 to TRBJ1-2, with D possibly TRBD1 on 5 matching bases. TRBV23-1 is sorted into the ORF group, with uncertain function. The V end lost 0 bases, the J end lost 6 bases, and 20 bases lay between the germline ends. CDR3 length: 17 residues. The CDR3 protein is CASSQSGVNLEGHGYTF. CDR3 coding DNA: TGCGCCAGCAGTCAATCTGGAGTCAACTTGGAGGGGCATGGCTACACCTTC.

The CDR3 region has the DNA TGTGCCAGCAACGAGGACAGGCTCAATGAAAAACTGTTTTTT. Protein sequence: CASNEDRLNEKLFF. This chain joins TRBV6-5 and TRBJ1-4; TRBD1 aligns across 7 bases. From germline, CDR1 is MNHEY and CDR2 SVGAGI. This CDR3 comprises 14 residues. The V gene end was trimmed by 7 bases and the J gene end by 5 bases; junction bases not matched to a gene: 7.

This chain connects TRBV6-1 to TRBJ2-3; D is possibly TRBD1 (6 bases). The V end was cut by 2 bases, the J end by 3 bases, with 12 bases between. Germline-derived CDR1 and CDR2 are MNHNS and SASEGT. This CDR3 is built from 15 residues. The CDR3 DNA reads as TGTGCCAGCAGTGAACCCGGGACAATTACAGATACGCAGTATTTT. Its protein is CASSEPGTITDTQYF.

V gene TRBV7-8 combines with J gene TRBJ1-6, with 8 bases fitting TRBD1. Germline lookup yields CDR1 SGHVS and CDR2 FQNEAQ. Losses at the gene ends were 4 bases for V and 6 bases for J; bases not matched to a gene: 2. This CDR3 region has 14 residues. The CDR3 here is CASSSTGGNSPLHF. The CDR3 DNA reads as TGTGCCAGCAGCTCTACAGGGGGTAATTCACCCCTCCACTTT.